The sequence of this TCR beta chain was determined in a study of beta chain features in type 1 diabetes. Findings and limits, study-wide: People with Type 1 diabetes carried modestly yet significantly shorter TCRB CDR3s in all four CD4+ subsets.

Since all of the isolated RNA was reverse transcribed, expressed TCRB transcripts were what got sequenced. TCRdb's copy holds only in-frame clones and misses some; the assay was immunoSEQ multiplex PCR. Found here are about 230,000 clones, roughly 16% of them singletons; the top ten hold 0.07% to 0.095%. Remarks on this clone: Its antigen is unidentified.

The CDR3 spans 10 residues. Germline CDR1 reads DFQATT; CDR2 reads SNEGSKA (reference sequence). V lost 6 bases and J lost 5, with 8 bases in between. Sequenced sample: naive CD4+ T cells from blood. The chain joins TRBV20-1 to TRBJ2-7; D gene ambiguous. The clonotype comes from a man aged 25 to 40 with type 1 diabetes. The CDR3 protein is CSAAKDEQYF. The CDR3 nucleotides read TGCAGTGCCGCCAAGGACGAGCAGTACTTC.